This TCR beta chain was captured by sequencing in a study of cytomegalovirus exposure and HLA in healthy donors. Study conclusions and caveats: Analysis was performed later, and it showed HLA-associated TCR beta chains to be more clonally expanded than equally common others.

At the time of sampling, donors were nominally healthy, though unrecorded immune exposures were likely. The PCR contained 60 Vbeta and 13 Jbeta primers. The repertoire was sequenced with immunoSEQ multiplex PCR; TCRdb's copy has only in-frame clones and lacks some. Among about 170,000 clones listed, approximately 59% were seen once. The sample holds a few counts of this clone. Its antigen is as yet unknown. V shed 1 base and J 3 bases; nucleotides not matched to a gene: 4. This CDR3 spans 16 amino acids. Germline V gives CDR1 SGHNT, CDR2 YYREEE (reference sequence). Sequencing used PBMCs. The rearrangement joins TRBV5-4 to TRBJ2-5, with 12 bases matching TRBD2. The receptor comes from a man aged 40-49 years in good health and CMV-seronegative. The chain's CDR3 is CASSLPLAGGKETQYF. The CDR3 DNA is TGTGCCAGCAGCTTGCCCCTAGCGGGGGGGAAAGAGACCCAGTACTTC.